The T cell receptor (beta chain) described here comes from a study of T cell repertoires in cytomegalovirus infection. Study context: The authors relied on CMV epitopes, both recently identified HLA-C-restricted and well-studied HLA-B-restricted. CMV infection and matching HLA type were both indicated by public TCR beta signatures. Points from the study as a whole: Summed frequency of shared TCR beta families picked out CMV carriers who also had the relevant HLA. Predominance within the ex vivo response was attributable to HLA-C-restricted CMV-specific TCR beta clonotypes.

TCRdb re-analysed the reads in MiXCR, keeping a single row per CDR3 protein. The repertoire holds hundreds of thousands of distinct CDR3 sequences, with roughly a third as singletons. Worth noting for this clonotype: Its target is unknown.

Germline CDR1 and CDR2: MNHGY and SAAAGT. CDR3 size: 18 residues. Trimming took 6 bases from V and 0 from J, leaving 21 bases between them. This material consisted of cultured PBMCs, taken from culture after CMV antigen stimulation. The chain combines TRBV6-8 with TRBJ1-5, with D possibly TRBD1 on 5 matching bases. The sequence came from a human donor in good health (CMV status not recorded). Some clones in this sample may be carry-over from other donors' samples. CDR3 amino acids: CASSPGSFRGYSNQPQHF. CDR3 coding DNA: TGTGCCAGCAGCCCCGGGAGTTTTCGGGGGTATAGCAATCAGCCCCAGCATTTT.